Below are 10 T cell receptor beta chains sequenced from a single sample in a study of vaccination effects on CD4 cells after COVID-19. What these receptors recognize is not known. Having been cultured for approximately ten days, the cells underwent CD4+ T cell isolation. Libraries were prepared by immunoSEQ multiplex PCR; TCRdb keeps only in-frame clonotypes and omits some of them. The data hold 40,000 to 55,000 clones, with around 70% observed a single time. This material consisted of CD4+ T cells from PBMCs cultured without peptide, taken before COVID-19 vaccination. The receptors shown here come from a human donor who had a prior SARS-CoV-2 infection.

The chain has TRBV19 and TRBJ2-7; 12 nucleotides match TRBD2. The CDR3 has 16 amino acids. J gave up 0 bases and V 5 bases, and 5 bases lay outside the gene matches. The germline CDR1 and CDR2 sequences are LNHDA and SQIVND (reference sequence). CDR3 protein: CASSSLAGGPSYEQYF. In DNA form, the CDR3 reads TGTGCCAGTAGTTCACTAGCGGGGGGACCCTCCTACGAGCAGTACTTC. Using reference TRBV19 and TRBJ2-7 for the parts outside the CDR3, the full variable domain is DGGITQSPKYLFRKEGQNVTLSCEQNLNHDAMYWYRQDPGQGLRLIYYSQIVNDFQKGDIAEGYSVSREKKESFPLTVTSAQKNPTAFYLCASSSLAGGPSYEQYFGPGTRLTVT.

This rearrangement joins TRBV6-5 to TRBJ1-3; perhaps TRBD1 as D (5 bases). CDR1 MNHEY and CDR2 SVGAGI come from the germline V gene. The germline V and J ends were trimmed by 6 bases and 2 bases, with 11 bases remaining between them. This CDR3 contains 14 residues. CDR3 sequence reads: CASSSRGPGNTIYF. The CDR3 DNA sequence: TGTGCCAGCAGCTCTCGGGGCCCTGGAAACACCATATATTTT.

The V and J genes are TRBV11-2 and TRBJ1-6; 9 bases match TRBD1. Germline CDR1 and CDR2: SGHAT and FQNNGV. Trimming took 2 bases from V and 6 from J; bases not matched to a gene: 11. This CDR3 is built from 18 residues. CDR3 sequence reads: CASSLRLTDRGFNSPLHF. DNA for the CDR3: TGTGCCAGCAGCTTAAGGTTAACGGACAGGGGCTTTAATTCACCCCTCCACTTT.

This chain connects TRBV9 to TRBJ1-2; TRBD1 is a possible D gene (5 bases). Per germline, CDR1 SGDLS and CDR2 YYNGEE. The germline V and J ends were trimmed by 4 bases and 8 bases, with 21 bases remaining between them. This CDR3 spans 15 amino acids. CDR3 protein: CASSPQLDGGVGYTF. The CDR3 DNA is TGTGCCAGCAGCCCCCAACTCGACGGGGGGGTAGGCTACACCTTC.

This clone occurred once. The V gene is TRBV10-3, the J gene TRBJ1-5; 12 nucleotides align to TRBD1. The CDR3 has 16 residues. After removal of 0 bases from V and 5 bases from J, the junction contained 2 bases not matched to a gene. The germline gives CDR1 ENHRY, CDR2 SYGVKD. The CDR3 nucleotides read TGTGCCATCAGTGAGTCGGGACAGGGGGCCGATCAGCCCCAGCATTTT. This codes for CAISESGQGADQPQHF.

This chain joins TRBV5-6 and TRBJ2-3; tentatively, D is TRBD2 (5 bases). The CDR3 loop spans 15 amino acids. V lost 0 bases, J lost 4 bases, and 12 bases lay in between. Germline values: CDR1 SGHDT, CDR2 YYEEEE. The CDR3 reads CASSLAIEGPDTQYF. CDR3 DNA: TGTGCCAGCAGCTTGGCAATAGAGGGTCCAGATACGCAGTATTTT.

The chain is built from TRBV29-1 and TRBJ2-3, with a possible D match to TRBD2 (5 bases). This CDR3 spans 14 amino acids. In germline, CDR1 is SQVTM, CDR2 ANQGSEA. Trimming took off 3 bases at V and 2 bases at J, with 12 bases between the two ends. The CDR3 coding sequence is TGCAGCGTTGAGACATTGCGGGCCACAGATACGCAGTATTTT. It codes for CSVETLRATDTQYF.

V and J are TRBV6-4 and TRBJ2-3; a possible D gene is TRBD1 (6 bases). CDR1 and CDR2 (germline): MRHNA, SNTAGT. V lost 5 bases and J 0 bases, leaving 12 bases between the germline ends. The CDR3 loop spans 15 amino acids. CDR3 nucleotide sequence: TGTGCCAGCAGTATGGACAGAACAAGCACAGATACGCAGTATTTT. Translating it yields CASSMDRTSTDTQYF.

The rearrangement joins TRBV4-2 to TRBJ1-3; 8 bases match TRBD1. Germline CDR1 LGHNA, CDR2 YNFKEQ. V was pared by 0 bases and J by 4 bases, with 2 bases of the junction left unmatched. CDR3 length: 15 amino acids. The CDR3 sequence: CASSQEWTGGNTIYF. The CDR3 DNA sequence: TGTGCCAGCAGCCAAGAATGGACAGGGGGAAACACCATATATTTT.

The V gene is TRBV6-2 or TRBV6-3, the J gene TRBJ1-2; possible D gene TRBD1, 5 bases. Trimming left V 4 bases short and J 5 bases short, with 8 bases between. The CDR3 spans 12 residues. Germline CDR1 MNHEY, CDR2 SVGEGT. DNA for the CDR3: TGTGCCAGCAGTTCCGACAGTTATGGCTACACCTTC. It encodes CASSSDSYGYTF.